Given below is one T cell receptor (beta chain) in context. Its antigen remains unidentified. Then a second PCR, running roughly 7 to 11 cycles, was carried out with a sample-barcoded 5' primer and a J-beta primer mix. At least 2.5 million CDR3-containing paired-end reads were obtained per sample. TCRdb fed the 5' RACE reads into MiXCR, producing one record per CDR3 protein. The sample includes about 800,000 distinct CDR3 sequences, 25% of them seen just once. The data stem from a study of blood T cells in healthy people across ages. Overall study results and limits: Age brought a roughly linear fall in TCR beta diversity measured per million T cells.

The CDR3 sequence is 16 residues long. Germline-derived CDR1 and CDR2 are SNHLY and FYNNEI. V lost 6 bases and J lost 0; bases outside the gene matches: 8. The same sample was also used in a study of T cells of mothers and their children. This second study says: Similar effects of thymic selection on TCR recombination output were recorded in related and unrelated pairs.

The V call is TRBV2, the J call TRBJ2-7; 10 bases are a match to TRBD2. Sample: blood. This receptor was obtained from a boy aged 5-17 years in good health. CDR3 sequence reads: CASRWGRTSGSYEQYF. As DNA, the CDR3 is TGTGCCAGCAGGTGGGGCCGGACTAGCGGCTCCTACGAGCAGTACTTC. The full variable domain, rest sourced from reference TRBV2 and TRBJ2-7, is EPEVTQTPSHQVTQMGQEVILRCVPISNHLYFYWYRQILGQKVEFLVSFYNNEISEKSEIFDDQFSVERPDGSNFTLKIRSTKLEDSAMYFCASRWGRTSGSYEQYFGPGTRLTVT.